The present T cell receptor beta chain was sequenced within a study of spatial heterogeneity in lung cancer. In the study overall: Alpha-chain detections were consistently fewer than beta-chain detections among the sequences. As counted in raw reads, each unique TCR and UMI combination appeared more than ten times on average.

The library protocol tagged each TCR cDNA with a unique molecular identifier. MiXCR, applied by TCRdb to the 5' RACE reads, yields one record per CDR3 protein. This sample yields under 5,000 distinct CDR3 sequences, of which around 6.7% are seen a single time; 15% to 20% belongs to the top ten. Sample time point: sample taken at primary tumor resection. Sequencing was performed on whole RNA extracted from tumor and nontumor lung tissue, or from frozen PBMC, and the material was left unsorted. Samples came from roughly 70 TRACERx patients with untreated early-stage lung cancer. The germline CDR1 and CDR2 sequences are MDHEN and SYDVKM. V lost 6 bases and J lost 1, with 15 bases in between. The CDR3 extends over 15 amino acids.

Sequences were derived from normal lung tissue next to the tumor, sampled at surgery. The sequence came from a male donor with early-stage non-small cell lung cancer. V and J are TRBV28 and TRBJ1-2; D possibly corresponds to TRBD1 (6 bases). The CDR3 sequence: CASSPRDTYNYGYTF. The CDR3 DNA reads as TGTGCCAGCAGCCCCCGGGACACCTATAACTATGGCTACACCTTC.